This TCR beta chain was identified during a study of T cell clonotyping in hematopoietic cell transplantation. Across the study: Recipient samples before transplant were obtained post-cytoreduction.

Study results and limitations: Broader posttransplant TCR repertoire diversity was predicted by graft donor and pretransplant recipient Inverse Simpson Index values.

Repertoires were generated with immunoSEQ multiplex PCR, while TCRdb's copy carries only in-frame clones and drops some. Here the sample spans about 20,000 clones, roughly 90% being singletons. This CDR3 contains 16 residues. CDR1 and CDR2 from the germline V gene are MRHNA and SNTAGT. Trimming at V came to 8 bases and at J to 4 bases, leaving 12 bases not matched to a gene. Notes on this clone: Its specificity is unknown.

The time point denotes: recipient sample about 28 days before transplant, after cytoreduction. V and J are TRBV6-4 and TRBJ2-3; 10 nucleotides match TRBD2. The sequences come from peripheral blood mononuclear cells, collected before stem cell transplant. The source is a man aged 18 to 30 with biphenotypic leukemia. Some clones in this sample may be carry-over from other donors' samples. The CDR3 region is CASGESGGAGPDTQYF. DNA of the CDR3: TGTGCCAGCGGCGAAAGCGGGGGGGCGGGCCCAGATACGCAGTATTTT.